At least ten counts were recorded for the clone carrying this TCR beta chain. What it binds is unknown. The data were obtained in a study of human T cells and chemical hapten exposure. The study, taken as a whole, reports: Significantly greater numbers of large CDR3 similarity clusters came from expanded TCRs than from controls. With DPC sensitization, TCRs exceeding 1 in 1000 frequency showed no change.

Library construction involved attaching unique molecular identifiers to individual cDNA molecules, which allowed quantitative, reproducible TCR counting. One entry per CDR3 protein, called by TCRdb with MiXCR from the RACE reads. The table shows 250,000 or so distinct CDR3 sequences, with about 9% occurring only once. The CDR3 runs 13 residues. CDR1 and CDR2 (germline): KGHDR, SFDVKD. V dropped 4 bases and J dropped 11 bases, with 16 bases sitting between them. Stated time point: pre-sensitization, week 0. The sample's treatment: therapeutic diphenylcyclopropenone sensitization with weekly scalp DPC. The sequencing here drew on whole blood, taken in connection with sensitization to the hapten diphenylcyclopropenone (DPC). The rearrangement links TRBV24-1 to TRBJ1-1; weak D call: TRBD1 (5 bases). This TCR came from a woman aged 40 to 49 with alopecia areata. Some clones in this sample may be carry-over from other donors' samples. The CDR3 spells CATSETFSGPAFF. CDR3 sequence (DNA): TGTGCCACCAGTGAAACCTTCTCAGGGCCTGCTTTCTTT.